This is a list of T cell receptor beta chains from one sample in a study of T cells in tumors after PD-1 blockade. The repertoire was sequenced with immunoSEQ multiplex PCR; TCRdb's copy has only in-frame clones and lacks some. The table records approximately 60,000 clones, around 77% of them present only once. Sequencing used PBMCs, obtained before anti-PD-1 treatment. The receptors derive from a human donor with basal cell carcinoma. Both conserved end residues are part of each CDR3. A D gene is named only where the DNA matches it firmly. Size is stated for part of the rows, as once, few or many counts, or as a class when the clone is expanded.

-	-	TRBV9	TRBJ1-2	CASSSGDANYGYTF	TGTGCCAGCAGCTCAGGGGATGCTAACTATGGCTACACCTTC
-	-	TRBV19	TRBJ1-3	CASRGNLLSGNTIYF	TGTGCCAGTCGAGGGAATTTACTCTCTGGAAACACCATATATTTT
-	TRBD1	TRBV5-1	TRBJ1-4	CASSTRGKANEKLFF	TGCGCCAGCAGCACCAGGGGGAAGGCTAATGAAAAACTGTTTTTT
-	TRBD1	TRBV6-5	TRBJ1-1	CASSLQGVRTEAFF	TGTGCCAGCAGTTTACAGGGGGTAAGGACTGAAGCTTTCTTT
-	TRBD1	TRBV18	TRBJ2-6	CASSEDRRTSGANVLTF	TGTGCCAGCTCTGAGGACAGGAGAACCTCTGGGGCCAACGTCCTGACTTTC
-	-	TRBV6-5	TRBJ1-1	CASFSNTEAFF	TGTGCCAGCTTTAGTAACACTGAAGCTTTCTTT
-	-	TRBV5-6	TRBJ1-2	CASSLSGPPYGYTF	TGTGCCAGCAGCTTGTCGGGGCCTCCTTATGGCTACACCTTC
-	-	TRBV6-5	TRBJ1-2	CASFSTGRRDGYTF	TGTGCCAGCTTTAGTACAGGGCGGAGAGATGGCTACACCTTC
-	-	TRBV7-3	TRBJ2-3	CASSLNPGGRTDTQYF	TGTGCCAGCAGCTTAAATCCGGGGGGCCGCACAGATACGCAGTATTTT
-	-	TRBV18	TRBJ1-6	CASSPGPPGPNNSPLHF	TGTGCCAGCTCACCCGGACCACCCGGTCCAAACAATTCACCCCTCCACTTT
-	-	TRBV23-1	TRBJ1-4	CASRGRGNEKLFF	TGCGCCAGCAGAGGCAGGGGTAATGAAAAACTGTTTTTT
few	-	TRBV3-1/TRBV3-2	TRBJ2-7	CASSRGQGLSYEQYF	TGTGCCAGCAGCCGTGGTCAGGGATTGTCCTACGAGCAGTACTTC
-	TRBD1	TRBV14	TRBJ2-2	CASSQKAGGSGEPFF	TGTGCCAGCAGCCAAAAGGCAGGGGGTTCCGGGGAGCCGTTTTTT
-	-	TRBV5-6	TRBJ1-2	CASSLDGTNYGYTF	TGTGCCAGCAGCCTGGATGGCACCAACTATGGCTACACCTTC
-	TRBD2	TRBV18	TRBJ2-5	CASSPSGLAGEETQYF	TGTGCCAGCTCTCCATCGGGACTAGCGGGGGAAGAGACCCAGTACTTC
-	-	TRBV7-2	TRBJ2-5	CASSPTSSAFQETQYF	TGTGCCAGCAGCCCCACGAGTTCGGCCTTCCAAGAGACCCAGTACTTC